One sample yielded the 21 T cell receptor beta chains listed below, sequenced in a study of T cells after yellow fever vaccination. TCRdb re-called the 5' RACE reads with MiXCR, one entry per CDR3 protein. Of about 630,000 distinct CDR3 sequences in the sample, around an eighth were seen once. The sequences come from PBMCs, collected on the day of the yellow fever booster vaccination. The source is a man aged 30 to 39 who received the YFV17D yellow fever vaccine.

This clonotype showed up just a few times. The chain carries TRBV5-5 and TRBJ2-4; D may be TRBD1 or TRBD2 (6 bases each). The V gene's germline CDR1 is SGHKS and CDR2 YYEKEE (reference sequence). The CDR3 has 12 amino acids. Trimming shortened V by 6 bases and J by 12 bases, and 16 bases separated the two germline ends. DNA of the CDR3: TGTGCCAGCACTTCGGAGGGGGAAACTCAGTACTTC. Translated: CASTSEGETQYF.

Points on this clonotype: Sequence at one end of the junction differs from germline and may be a read error. The chain has TRBV7-2 and TRBJ2-4, with TRBD1 matching over 9 bases. Germline V gives CDR1 SGHTA, CDR2 FQGNSA. The CDR3 contains 16 residues. CDR3 loop: CASSLAWDRVVNIPYF. DNA of the CDR3: TGTGCCAGCAGCTTAGCTTGGGACAGGGTCGTAAACATTCCGTACTTC.

This clonotype appeared a few times. The V call is TRBV7-2, the J call TRBJ2-7; possible D gene TRBD1, 6 bases. CDR3 length: 14 residues. Deletions cut 1 base from V and 3 bases from J, with 10 bases between. Germline V CDR1 and CDR2: SGHTA, FQGNSA. The CDR3 is CASSLGGQLYEQYF. DNA for the CDR3: TGTGCCAGCAGCTTAGGGGGACAACTCTACGAGCAGTACTTC.

This clonotype was seen many times. Sequence at one end of the junction differs from germline and may be a read error. The chain combines TRBV7-9 with TRBJ2-1; D is possibly TRBD2 (5 bases). The length of the CDR3 is 15 residues. Germline V lookup: CDR1 SEHNR, CDR2 FQNEAQ (reference sequence). The CDR3 region is CASSFLAGSYNEQFF. The DNA of the CDR3 is TGCGCCAGCAGCTTCCTCGCGGGTTCCTACAATGAGCAGTTCTTC.

This clonotype was picked up many times. The rearrangement joins TRBV12-3 or TRBV12-4 to TRBJ2-3, with 14 bases matching TRBD2. CDR3 size: 16 residues. Trimming cost V 6 bases and J 8 bases; bases outside gene matches: 10. The DNA of the CDR3 is TGTGCCAGCAGAACCGGGACTAGCGGGAGAGGAGTTACGCAGTATTTT. This sequence encodes CASRTGTSGRGVTQYF.

This clonotype was counted a few times. The V and J genes are TRBV20-1 and TRBJ2-7, with 11 nucleotides matching TRBD2. This CDR3 is built from 14 residues. CDR1 DFQATT and CDR2 SNEGSKA come from the germline V gene (reference sequence). V gave up 2 bases and J gave up 5 bases; unmatched junction bases: 5. CDR3 bases: TGCAGTGCTAGAAGACTAGCGGGATGGAACGAGCAGTACTTC. The encoded protein is CSARRLAGWNEQYF.

The chain recombines TRBV6-5 with TRBJ2-3, with TRBD2 identical over 7 bases. This CDR3 comprises 18 residues. Germline V gives CDR1 MNHEY, CDR2 SVGAGI. Trimming cost V 0 bases and J 2 bases; bases outside gene matches: 11. The CDR3 sequence is CASSYSKGGRALTDTQYF. CDR3 DNA sequence: TGTGCCAGCAGTTACTCGAAAGGAGGGAGGGCCCTCACAGATACGCAGTATTTT.

This clonotype has a handful of counts. This chain uses TRBV3-1 with TRBJ2-3; D gene ambiguous. V shed 1 base and J shed 3 bases, with 8 bases lying between them. The CDR3 length is 14 residues. Germline V CDR1 and CDR2: LGHDT, YNNKEL (reference sequence). The CDR3 loop reads CASSQGVYTDTQYF. As DNA, the CDR3 is TGTGCCAGCAGCCAAGGAGTTTATACAGATACGCAGTATTTT.

The chain uses TRBV12-3 or TRBV12-4 and TRBJ2-7, with unresolved D. The V end lost 3 bases, the J end lost 6 bases, and 15 bases lay between the germline ends. This CDR3 spans 14 amino acids. The CDR3 region is CASSLLGRTGEQYF. Written as DNA, the CDR3 is TGTGCCAGCAGTTTGTTGGGCAGGACGGGCGAGCAGTACTTC.

This clonotype has just a few counts. The CDR3 here is CASSYMRLAYEQYF. DNA for the CDR3: TGTGCCAGCAGTTACATGCGACTAGCCTACGAGCAGTACTTC. The chain has TRBV6-2 or TRBV6-3 and TRBJ2-7; D is perhaps TRBD2 (6 bases). Trimming took off 2 bases at V and 2 bases at J, with 10 bases between the two ends. The CDR3 consists of 14 residues. The germline gives CDR1 MNHEY, CDR2 SVGEGT.

The table lists this clonotype with a few counts. The rearrangement links TRBV5-1 to TRBJ2-1, with 9 bases that match TRBD2. V gave up 3 bases and J gave up 4 bases; unmatched junction bases: 8. This CDR3 is 16 amino acids long. The germline V gene encodes CDR1 SGHRS and CDR2 YFSETQ. The CDR3 spells CASSSLTSGNYNEQFF. CDR3 DNA: TGCGCCAGCAGCTCACTGACTAGCGGAAATTACAATGAGCAGTTCTTC. The full variable domain, in which reference TRBV5-1 and TRBJ2-1 provide the parts outside the CDR3, is KAGVTQTPRYLIKTRGQQVTLSCSPISGHRSVSWYQQTPGQGLQFLFEYFSETQRNKGNFPGRFSGRQFSNSRSEMNVSTLELGDSALYLCASSSLTSGNYNEQFFGPGTRLTVL.

The V and J genes are TRBV20-1 and TRBJ2-1; weak D call: TRBD2 (5 bases). Looked up from germline, CDR1 is DFQATT and CDR2 is SNEGSKA (reference sequence). The CDR3 spans 16 residues. With 0 bases removed from V and 4 bases from J, the gap between germline ends came to 16 bases. The CDR3 bases are TGCAGTGCTAGAGATCAGGCGGGCCTTTTATACAATGAGCAGTTCTTC. Translated: CSARDQAGLLYNEQFF.

This chain connects TRBV5-4 to TRBJ2-3; 10 nucleotides agree with TRBD2. Germline CDR1 SGHNT, CDR2 YYREEE (reference sequence). The CDR3 contains 17 residues. V trimming: 4 bases; J trimming: 3 bases; junction bases outside the gene matches: 11. The CDR3 spells CASSLKYLAGETDTQYF. CDR3 sequence (DNA): TGTGCCAGCAGCCTAAAATATCTAGCGGGAGAGACAGATACGCAGTATTTT.

At least ten counts were recorded for this clonotype. The CDR3 is CASRSGLNTEAFF. The CDR3 coding sequence is TGTGCCAGCAGGTCAGGCTTGAACACTGAAGCTTTCTTT. V usage is TRBV7-2 and J usage is TRBJ1-1; D is ambiguous. V was clipped by 6 bases and J by 0 bases, with 8 bases between them. This CDR3 region has 13 residues. Per germline, CDR1 SGHTA and CDR2 FQGNSA.

This clonotype was seen a few times. CDR3 coding DNA: TGTGCCACCACCTTACCCCGTGGACATGAGCAGTTCTTC. Its translation is CATTLPRGHEQFF. The gene calls are TRBV15 and TRBJ2-1; D not certain. The V and J ends lost 7 bases and 8 bases respectively, with 15 bases between them. The CDR3 is made up of 13 amino acids. Germline CDR1 LNHNV, CDR2 YYDKDF (reference sequence).

This clonotype has only a few counts. The chain couples TRBV6-1 to TRBJ2-7, with 10 nucleotides matching TRBD2. Per germline, CDR1 MNHNS and CDR2 SASEGT. The CDR3 covers 15 residues. The V and J ends lost 6 bases and 1 base, in that order; junction bases with no gene match: 6. The CDR3 here is CASRPTSGPSYEQYF. The CDR3 nucleotides read TGTGCCAGCAGACCGACTAGCGGGCCATCCTACGAGCAGTACTTC.

This clonotype was found many times. The chain uses TRBV20-1 and TRBJ2-7; 11 bases map to TRBD2. This CDR3 region has 16 residues. The junction had 10 bases not matched to a gene; V was cut back by 1 base and J by 5 bases. Germline CDR1 is DFQATT and CDR2 is SNEGSKA (reference sequence). This chain's CDR3 is CSARVLAGGPIHEQYF. DNA for the CDR3: TGCAGTGCTAGAGTCCTAGCGGGAGGACCAATCCACGAGCAGTACTTC.

This chain connects TRBV12-3 or TRBV12-4 to TRBJ2-3; D uncertain. Trimming left V 3 bases short and J 4 bases short, with 11 bases between. The CDR3 totals 14 residues. This CDR3 is CASSLKGWADTQYF. The CDR3 DNA reads as TGTGCCAGCAGTTTGAAGGGTTGGGCAGATACGCAGTATTTT.

The CDR3 is CAIRTSGLADTQYF. Here the CDR3 DNA reads TGTGCCATCCGGACTAGCGGGCTCGCAGATACGCAGTATTTT. The J gene is TRBJ2-3, the V gene TRBV10-3, with 11 bases fitting TRBD2. The CDR3 spans 14 residues. Germline CDR1 and CDR2: ENHRY and SYGVKD. V trimming: 8 bases; J trimming: 4 bases; junction bases outside the gene matches: 5.

In its sample, this clonotype was seen a few times. The V gene is TRBV19, the J gene TRBJ2-1; 13 bases line up with TRBD2. The CDR3 consists of 16 residues. V lost 7 bases and J lost 8; bases outside the gene matches: 11. The germline CDR1 and CDR2 sequences are LNHDA and SQIVND (reference sequence). The CDR3, as DNA: TGTGCCAGTACCCGACCTAGGACTAGCGGGAGAGATGAGCAGTTCTTC. Its translation is CASTRPRTSGRDEQFF.

The rearrangement uses TRBV6-5 and TRBJ2-3; unclear D gene. Germline V gene lookup returns CDR1 MNHEY and CDR2 SVGAGI. V lost 4 bases and J 6 bases, leaving 14 bases between the germline ends. The CDR3 has 14 residues. CDR3 loop: CASSLGHPSDTQYF. In DNA form, the CDR3 reads TGTGCCAGCAGTTTAGGTCACCCCAGCGATACGCAGTATTTT.